The 21 T cell receptor beta chains given below trace back to one sample, sequenced in a study of T cell repertoires in cytomegalovirus infection. TCRdb analysed the reads with MiXCR anew, one entry per CDR3 protein. The table lists 150,000 to 200,000 distinct CDR3 sequences, under 30% of them singletons, with 31% in the top ten. The sample consisted of PBMCs. All receptors come from a human donor in good health (CMV status not recorded). Some clones in this sample may be carry-over from other donors' samples.

This clonotype has ten or more counts. V and J are TRBV11-2 and TRBJ1-5, with D hard to call. Germline values: CDR1 SGHAT, CDR2 FQNNGV. This CDR3 spans 16 amino acids. V dropped 1 base and J dropped 2 bases, with 12 bases sitting between them. The CDR3 DNA is TGTGCCAGCAGCTTAGGCTCACGGGCGGGCAATCAGCCCCAGCATTTT. Amino acid sequence: CASSLGSRAGNQPQHF.

This clonotype was observed many times. The chain links TRBV7-2 to TRBJ2-5, with D maybe TRBD1 (5 bases). V was cut by 4 bases and J by 4 bases, with 13 bases left in between. Germline CDR1 SGHTA, CDR2 FQGNSA. The CDR3 sequence is 14 residues long. The chain's CDR3 is CASSWTPIGETQYF. The CDR3 DNA sequence: TGTGCCAGCAGCTGGACACCAATCGGAGAGACCCAGTACTTC.

The J gene is TRBJ1-5, the V gene TRBV14; D is undetermined. Per germline, CDR1 SGHDN and CDR2 FVKESK. The CDR3 contains 13 residues. The V end lost 4 bases, the J end lost 5 bases, and 9 bases lay between the germline ends. This CDR3 reads CASSLGPDQPQHF. In DNA form, the CDR3 reads TGTGCCAGCAGCCTCGGACCTGATCAGCCCCAGCATTTT.

This chain uses TRBV12-3 or TRBV12-4 with TRBJ1-2; unclear D gene. CDR3 length: 12 amino acids. Trimming pared 8 bases from V and 1 base from J, leaving 8 bases between. The CDR3: CASLMLNYGYTF. For the CDR3, the DNA is TGTGCCAGCCTCATGCTTAACTATGGCTACACCTTC.

This clonotype was seen a few times. V is TRBV10-3 and J is TRBJ2-2, with 7 bases lining up with TRBD1. Per germline, CDR1 ENHRY and CDR2 SYGVKD. V shed 7 bases, J shed 2 bases, and the junction held 7 bases outside the gene matches. The CDR3 is 15 amino acids. The CDR3 reads CAINREGGNTGELFF. CDR3 DNA: TGTGCCATCAACCGAGAAGGGGGCAACACCGGGGAGCTGTTTTTT.

This rearrangement joins TRBV28 to TRBJ1-2; tentatively, D is TRBD1 (5 bases). CDR1 is MDHEN, CDR2 SYDVKM, per germline. The ends were cut back, 7 bases at V and 8 bases at J, with 20 bases in the middle. The CDR3 loop spans 14 amino acids. CDR3: CASTTRGAPGGYTF. The CDR3 region has the DNA TGTGCCAGCACCACCCGGGGCGCCCCGGGAGGCTACACCTTC.

This clonotype has just a few counts. This chain connects TRBV7-3 to TRBJ2-7; possible D gene TRBD1, 6 bases. This CDR3 comprises 16 residues. V was trimmed by 0 bases and J by 0 bases, leaving 12 bases between them. Looked up from germline, CDR1 is SGHTA and CDR2 is FQGTGA. The CDR3 coding sequence is TGTGCCAGCAGCTTAACGAAGGGGGAGAACTCCTACGAGCAGTACTTC. Encoded protein: CASSLTKGENSYEQYF.

V gene TRBV20-1 combines with J gene TRBJ2-3, with TRBD2 identical over 14 bases. This CDR3 is built from 16 residues. V gave up 5 bases and J gave up 4 bases; unmatched junction bases: 8. Per the germline V gene, CDR1 is DFQATT and CDR2 is SNEGSKA (reference sequence). In nucleotides, the CDR3 is TGCAGTGCTCCTGGACTAGCGGGGGGCCGGGCAGATACGCAGTATTTT. It yields the protein CSAPGLAGGRADTQYF.

This clonotype was counted between two and nine times. This chain uses TRBV29-1 with TRBJ1-1, with D possibly TRBD1 on 6 matching bases. This CDR3 region has 10 residues. CDR1 is SQVTM, CDR2 ANQGSEA, per germline. Trimming shortened V by 5 bases and J by 10 bases, and 11 bases separated the two germline ends. The CDR3: CSVRQVAAFF. In DNA form, the CDR3 reads TGCAGCGTTCGACAGGTCGCAGCTTTCTTT.

The table lists this clonotype with many counts. The CDR3 DNA reads TGTGCCAGCAGCTTATCAGTGGATACGCAGTATTTT. Its protein product is CASSLSVDTQYF. The chain couples TRBV7-2 to TRBJ2-3; the D is unclear. The germline V and J ends were trimmed by 2 bases and 6 bases, with 6 bases remaining between them. The CDR3 has 12 residues. The germline CDR1 and CDR2 sequences are SGHTA and FQGNSA.

The chain combines TRBV7-2 with TRBJ2-3; 11 bases are shared with TRBD1. The CDR3 extends over 15 amino acids. The trim removed 4 bases at V and 5 bases at J, leaving 5 bases unmatched. Germline V lookup: CDR1 SGHTA, CDR2 FQGNSA. The CDR3 DNA reads TGTGCCAGCAGCTCAGGACAGGGGGCGGGAGATACGCAGTATTTT. It codes for CASSSGQGAGDTQYF.

The chain has TRBV29-1 and TRBJ2-7; D is possibly TRBD1 or TRBD2 (6 bases each). Germline-derived CDR1 and CDR2 are SQVTM and ANQGSEA. The CDR3 has 15 residues. V lost 6 bases and J lost 0, with 18 bases in between. CDR3 sequence reads: CSVSGTGALSYEQYF. CDR3 nucleotides: TGCAGCGTGAGCGGTACGGGGGCTCTCTCCTACGAGCAGTACTTC.

V and J are TRBV29-1 and TRBJ1-2; a weak D match, TRBD1 (6 bases). This CDR3 spans 12 amino acids. The germline V gene has CDR1 SQVTM and CDR2 ANQGSEA. V lost 7 bases and J lost 4, with 13 bases in between. This CDR3 reads CSADGQPYGYTF. The CDR3 coding sequence is TGCAGCGCCGATGGACAGCCCTATGGCTACACCTTC.

The chain combines TRBV28 with TRBJ2-1; 10 nucleotides line up with TRBD2. Per germline, CDR1 MDHEN and CDR2 SYDVKM. V trimming: 7 bases; J trimming: 4 bases; junction bases outside the gene matches: 10. The CDR3 sequence is 16 residues long. CDR3 in amino acids: CASMLAGTSAYNEQFF. Written as DNA, the CDR3 is TGTGCCAGCATGCTTGCTGGGACTAGCGCGTACAATGAGCAGTTCTTC.

This clonotype was observed a single time. The J gene is TRBJ2-7, the V gene TRBV19; D uncertain. V shed 4 bases and J shed 3 bases, with 10 bases lying between them. The length of the CDR3 is 13 residues. Germline lookup yields CDR1 LNHDA and CDR2 SQIVND (reference sequence). Here the CDR3 reads CASSRGMSYEQYF. The CDR3 DNA reads TGTGCCAGTAGTAGGGGTATGAGCTACGAGCAGTACTTC.

The CDR3 is CASSVKVYEQYF. The CDR3 DNA sequence: TGTGCCAGCAGTGTAAAGGTCTACGAGCAGTACTTC. V is TRBV25-1 and J is TRBJ2-7, with D unclear. The CDR3 runs to 12 residues. The germline V and J ends were trimmed by 4 bases and 3 bases, with 7 bases remaining between them. Germline loops: CDR1 MGHDK, CDR2 SYGVNS.

This clonotype was observed a few times. The rearrangement links TRBV2 to TRBJ1-2; no firm D call. Trimming took 11 bases from V and 0 from J, leaving 10 bases between them. The CDR3 spans 12 residues. CDR1 and CDR2 from the germline V gene are SNHLY and FYNNEI. The CDR3 nucleotides are TGTGCCGCAGGTACCTCTAACTATGGCTACACCTTC. It specifies CAAGTSNYGYTF.

The V and J genes are TRBV19 and TRBJ1-1; 7 bases align to TRBD1. This CDR3 is built from 13 residues. Germline CDR1 is LNHDA and CDR2 is SQIVND (reference sequence). V lost 5 bases, J lost 7 bases, and 7 bases stayed unmatched. The CDR3 loop reads CASSRQGGNEAFF. The CDR3 region has the DNA TGTGCCAGTAGTCGGCAGGGGGGGAATGAAGCTTTCTTT.

This chain links TRBV12-3 or TRBV12-4 with TRBJ1-1; D remains unclear. This CDR3 comprises 12 residues. V lost 3 bases and J lost 3, with 5 bases in between. DNA of the CDR3: TGTGCCAGCAGTTTGGGTTACACTGAAGCTTTCTTT. Its protein product is CASSLGYTEAFF.

The chain carries TRBV12-3 or TRBV12-4 and TRBJ1-2; D is possibly TRBD1 (6 bases). V was trimmed by 2 bases and J by 7 bases, leaving 14 bases between them. The CDR3 has 14 amino acids. CDR3 region: CASSLKDRTVGYTF. The CDR3 region has the DNA TGTGCCAGCAGTTTAAAAGATCGGACAGTTGGCTACACCTTC.

This clonotype has a handful of counts. This chain joins TRBV18 and TRBJ1-1; possible D gene TRBD1, 5 bases. CDR1 is KGHSH, CDR2 LQKENI, per germline. The CDR3 extends over 13 amino acids. V gave up 3 bases and J gave up 5 bases, with 10 bases separating them. The CDR3 is CASSPGLGTEAFF. CDR3 DNA: TGTGCCAGCTCACCGGGACTGGGAACTGAAGCTTTCTTT.